The next 17 T cell receptor beta chains were all read from a single sample in a study of CD8 T cells in ankylosing spondylitis. These TCRs' antigens remain unknown. General study findings and limits: A TCR beta motif of several highly homologous variants seemed to mark ankylosing spondylitis blood.

Each CDR3 protein gets one entry after TCRdb re-called the 5' RACE reads with MiXCR. The sample has about 540,000 distinct CDR3 sequences, roughly 13% seen once. The material sequenced was blood, either unsorted or a sorted T cell fraction (not recorded which). All receptors come from a male donor with ankylosing spondylitis.

J is TRBJ2-7 and V is TRBV29-1; TRBD2 might be the D (6 bases). Germline V gene data show CDR1 as SQVTM and CDR2 as ANQGSEA. V lost 4 bases and J lost 7, with 17 bases in between. This CDR3 has 13 residues. The CDR3 protein is CSVGNLAAGEQYF. The DNA of the CDR3 is TGCAGCGTTGGGAACCTCGCGGCGGGGGAGCAGTACTTC.

This clonotype was seen a handful of times. The CDR3 loop reads CSADRGEAFF. The DNA for the CDR3 is TGCAGTGCAGACAGGGGAGAAGCTTTCTTT. This chain joins TRBV20-1 and TRBJ1-1; 8 bases fit TRBD1. The germline CDR1 and CDR2 sequences are DFQATT and SNEGSKA (reference sequence). The CDR3 extends over 10 amino acids. J lost 8 bases, V lost 6 bases, and 2 bases had no gene match.

This clonotype was seen a handful of times. V gene TRBV20-1 combines with J gene TRBJ2-7; 9 positions agree with TRBD2. The CDR3 totals 14 residues. CDR1 DFQATT and CDR2 SNEGSKA come from the germline V gene (reference sequence). J lost 3 bases, V lost 4 bases, and 7 bases had no gene match. Here the CDR3 DNA reads TGCAGTGCTACTAGAGATAGCGGGAGCTACGAGCAGTACTTC. Its protein product is CSATRDSGSYEQYF.

The chain combines TRBV10-2 with TRBJ2-1, with TRBD2 matching 8 bases. V was clipped by 3 bases and J by 2 bases; unmatched bases: 3. There are 15 residues in the CDR3. The germline CDR1 and CDR2 sequences are WSHSY and SAAADI. The CDR3 nucleotides read TGCGCCAGCAGTGAACCCGGGAGGGCCTACAATGAGCAGTTCTTC. It specifies CASSEPGRAYNEQFF.

J is TRBJ2-7 and V is TRBV2; TRBD1 might be the D (7 bases). The CDR3 runs 14 residues. Germline lookup yields CDR1 SNHLY and CDR2 FYNNEI. Trimming shortened V by 3 bases and J by 4 bases, and 13 bases separated the two germline ends. The CDR3 DNA follows: TGTGCCAGCAGTGAGGGGGCAGGGGGGTACGAGCAGTACTTC. Protein sequence: CASSEGAGGYEQYF. Variable domain in full (rest from reference TRBV2 and TRBJ2-7): EPEVTQTPSHQVTQMGQEVILRCVPISNHLYFYWYRQILGQKVEFLVSFYNNEISEKSEIFDDQFSVERPDGSNFTLKIRSTKLEDSAMYFCASSEGAGGYEQYFGPGTRLTVT.

This clonotype was detected a few times. The J gene is TRBJ2-1, the V gene TRBV28; 10 nucleotides agree with TRBD1. The CDR3 consists of 15 residues. The junction had 5 bases not matched to a gene; V was cut back by 2 bases and J by 7 bases. Per the germline V gene, CDR1 is MDHEN and CDR2 is SYDVKM. The CDR3 here is CASSLAGQGSNEQFF. As DNA, the CDR3 is TGTGCCAGCAGTTTAGCGGGACAGGGGAGTAATGAGCAGTTCTTC.

This clonotype came up a few times. V is TRBV7-2 and J is TRBJ2-5; D is undetermined. CDR3 length: 15 amino acids. The V end lost 6 bases, the J end lost 1 base, and 15 bases lay between the germline ends. Germline V gives CDR1 SGHTA, CDR2 FQGNSA. The DNA of the CDR3 is TGTGCCAGCAGTCTTAGGTCTCAGACCCAAGAGACCCAGTACTTC. This encodes CASSLRSQTQETQYF.

The CDR3 coding sequence is TGTGCCACCAGCAGAGACTACTACGAGCAGTACTTC. It codes for CATSRDYYEQYF. This sequence joins TRBV15 and TRBJ2-7; D is unclear. The CDR3 runs to 12 residues. Per germline, CDR1 LNHNV and CDR2 YYDKDF (reference sequence). V dropped 0 bases and J dropped 3 bases, with 3 bases sitting between them.

This clonotype has at least ten counts. The rearrangement links TRBV7-9 to TRBJ2-3; no clear D gene. The CDR3 extends over 14 amino acids. V was cut by 1 base and J by 6 bases, with 11 bases left in between. Germline-derived CDR1 and CDR2 are SEHNR and FQNEAQ (reference sequence). The CDR3 DNA reads as TGTGCCAGCAGCTTAGTTCCTAAGAGGGATACGCAGTATTTT. Its translation is CASSLVPKRDTQYF.

The CDR3 reads CASGLGLAATYEQYV. Here the CDR3 DNA reads TGTGCCAGCGGACTGGGACTAGCGGCTACCTACGAGCAGTACGTC. The genes are TRBV5-5 and TRBJ2-7; 11 nucleotides match TRBD2. CDR3 length equals 15 residues. Looked up from germline, CDR1 is SGHKS and CDR2 is YYEKEE (reference sequence). After removal of 7 bases from V and 2 bases from J, the junction contained 8 bases not matched to a gene.

The chain links TRBV19 to TRBJ1-5; D perhaps matches TRBD1 (6 bases). CDR3 length: 15 residues. The germline V gene encodes CDR1 LNHDA and CDR2 SQIVND (reference sequence). The V end was cut by 5 bases, the J end by 0 bases, with 11 bases between. Written as DNA, the CDR3 is TGTGCCAGTAGTGCCCAGGGGTATAGCAATCAGCCCCAGCATTTT. Translating it yields CASSAQGYSNQPQHF.

J is TRBJ1-5 and V is TRBV12-3 or TRBV12-4; 7 positions agree with TRBD1. The length of the CDR3 is 17 residues. The V and J ends lost 10 bases and 6 bases, in that order; junction bases with no gene match: 21. The CDR3 DNA sequence: TGTGCCACCCCGGACAGGTTGAAGCCTTTTGTCACTCAGCCCCAGCATTTT. It translates to CATPDRLKPFVTQPQHF.

The gene calls are TRBV7-2 and TRBJ2-2; D is ambiguous. This CDR3 is built from 14 residues. Germline CDR1 SGHTA, CDR2 FQGNSA. The germline V and J ends were trimmed by 1 base and 1 base, with 4 bases remaining between them. The CDR3 DNA reads as TGTGCCAGCAGCTTAGGCTGGAACACCGGGGAGCTGTTTTTT. It is translated as CASSLGWNTGELFF.

In this sample, this clonotype turned up many times. CDR3 nucleotide sequence: TGCAGCGTTCGGGGCCCACAAGAGACCCAGTACTTC. Protein product: CSVRGPQETQYF. This chain uses TRBV29-1 with TRBJ2-5; the D gene could be TRBD1 or TRBD2 (5 bases each). This CDR3 has 12 amino acids. V lost 5 bases and J 2 bases, leaving 9 bases between the germline ends. Germline V gives CDR1 SQVTM, CDR2 ANQGSEA.

The gene calls are TRBV10-2 and TRBJ2-5; D uncertain. Germline V gene sequence: CDR1 WSHSY, CDR2 SAAADI. The CDR3 totals 12 residues. V lost 2 bases to trimming and J lost 4 bases, with 5 bases between them. CDR3 DNA: TGCGCCAGCAGTGAGAAGCGAGAGACCCAGTACTTC. Translated, it gives CASSEKRETQYF.

The chain joins TRBV11-3 to TRBJ1-1; D is possibly TRBD1 (6 bases). The CDR3 runs to 18 residues. V lost 3 bases to trimming and J lost 3 bases, with 23 bases between them. Germline V gene data show CDR1 as SGHNT and CDR2 as YENEEA. CDR3: CASSFLPGHAVGDTEAFF. CDR3 coding DNA: TGTGCCAGCAGCTTTCTCCCGGGACACGCCGTCGGTGACACTGAAGCTTTCTTT.

This clonotype appeared a few times. The genes are TRBV20-1 and TRBJ1-1, with D possibly being TRBD1 (5 bases). Trimming left V 3 bases short and J 1 base short, with 15 bases between. The CDR3 contains 15 residues. Germline V gives CDR1 DFQATT, CDR2 SNEGSKA (reference sequence). The CDR3 DNA reads TGCAGTGCTAGGGGGGGAGGAGGCCCGAACACTGAAGCTTTCTTT. Translating gives CSARGGGGPNTEAFF.